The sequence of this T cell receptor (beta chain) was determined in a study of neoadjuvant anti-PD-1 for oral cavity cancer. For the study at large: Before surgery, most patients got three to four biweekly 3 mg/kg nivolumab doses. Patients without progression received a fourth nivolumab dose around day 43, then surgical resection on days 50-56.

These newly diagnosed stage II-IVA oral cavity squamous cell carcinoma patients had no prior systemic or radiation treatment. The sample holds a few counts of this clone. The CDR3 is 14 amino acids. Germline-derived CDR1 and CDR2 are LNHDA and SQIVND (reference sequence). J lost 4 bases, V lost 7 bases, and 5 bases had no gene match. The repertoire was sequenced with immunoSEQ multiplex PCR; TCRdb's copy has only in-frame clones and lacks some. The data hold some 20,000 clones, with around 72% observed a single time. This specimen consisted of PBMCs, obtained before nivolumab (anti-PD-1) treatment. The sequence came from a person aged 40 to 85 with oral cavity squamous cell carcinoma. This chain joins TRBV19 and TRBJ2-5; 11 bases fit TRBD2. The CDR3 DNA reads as TGTGCCAGTAAAACTAGCGGGAGAAGAGAGACCCAGTACTTC. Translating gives CASKTSGRRETQYF.